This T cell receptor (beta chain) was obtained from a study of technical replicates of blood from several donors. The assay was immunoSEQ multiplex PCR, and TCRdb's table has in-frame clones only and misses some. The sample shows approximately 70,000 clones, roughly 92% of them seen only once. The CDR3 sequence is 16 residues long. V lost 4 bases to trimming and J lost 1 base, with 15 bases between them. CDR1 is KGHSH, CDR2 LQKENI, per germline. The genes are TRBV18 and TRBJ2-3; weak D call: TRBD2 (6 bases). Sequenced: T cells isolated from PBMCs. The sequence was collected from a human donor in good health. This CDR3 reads CASSLLREIGTDTQYF. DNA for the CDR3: TGTGCCAGCTCACTTCTCCGGGAGATCGGCACAGATACGCAGTATTTT.